This T cell receptor (beta chain) was identified during a study of blood T cell repertoires in COVID-19. Turning to the study itself: Donors in the United States, Italy and Spain gave samples during acute or convalescent COVID-19.

This clone showed up just once. Per the original data handling: From reference gene primer amplification, estimates of nucleated cell counts were derived. Produced via immunoSEQ multiplex PCR; TCRdb's table is partial and in-frame only. V and J calls and clone size are those listed in that table; D and trimming were worked out from the DNA. The sample carries almost 400,000 clones, about 87% recorded once. The CDR3 totals 16 residues. The chain employs TRBV21-1 and TRBJ2-6; the table assigns TRBD2, which was not confirmed against the DNA. TRBV21-1 is listed as a pseudogene. This clonotype was obtained from a woman aged 55-69 years with COVID-19, enrolled during active disease. Sequencing used peripheral blood. The CDR3 sequence: CASSNNRGTGANVLTF. CDR3 nucleotides: TGTGCCAGCAGCAATAATCGAGGGACTGGGGCCAACGTCCTGACTTTC.